The 4 T cell receptor beta chains below were found in one sample sequenced in a study of T cells after yellow fever vaccination. TCRdb reprocessed the 5' RACE reads via MiXCR and lists one record per CDR3 protein. The sample consists of 250,000 to 350,000 distinct CDR3 sequences, less than 9.5% of them appearing once. This specimen consisted of CD4+ T cells sorted from PBMCs, obtained 5 days after the yellow fever booster vaccination. These receptors all stem from a man aged 18 to 29 who received the YFV17D yellow fever vaccine.

The V and J genes are TRBV12-3 or TRBV12-4 and TRBJ1-2; 8 bases line up with TRBD1. Germline trimming cut 3 bases from V and 8 bases from J; bases unmatched to any gene: 8. The CDR3 totals 14 residues. CDR3 sequence reads: CASSLGQESSGYTF. As DNA, the CDR3 is TGTGCCAGCAGTTTGGGACAGGAGAGCTCGGGCTACACCTTC.

The chain has TRBV7-2 and TRBJ2-1; D is undetermined. The ends were cut back, 1 base at V and 6 bases at J, with 7 bases in the middle. Germline lookup yields CDR1 SGHTA and CDR2 FQGNSA. This CDR3 has 13 amino acids. The CDR3 bases are TGTGCCAGCAGCTTAGGCATCGGCAATGAGCAGTTCTTC. Translation gives CASSLGIGNEQFF.

This clonotype was detected a few times. The chain recombines TRBV29-1 with TRBJ1-2; the D gene is possibly TRBD1 (6 bases). The CDR3 runs to 12 residues. V was trimmed by 6 bases and J by 2 bases, leaving 10 bases between them. Looked up from germline, CDR1 is SQVTM and CDR2 is ANQGSEA. DNA of the CDR3: TGCAGCGTACAGGGCGCCAACTATGGCTACACCTTC. This codes for CSVQGANYGYTF.

The chain combines TRBV3-1 with TRBJ1-2; no reliable D call. V lost 4 bases, J lost 3 bases, and 12 bases lay in between. The germline gives CDR1 LGHDT, CDR2 YNNKEL (reference sequence). This CDR3 has 14 residues. The CDR3: CASSRREVDYGYTF. CDR3 bases: TGTGCCAGCAGCCGCCGAGAGGTAGACTATGGCTACACCTTC.